The T cell receptor beta chain described here comes from a study of T cells in Graves' hyperthyroidism and ophthalmopathy. Findings and limits, study-wide: The model predicted ophthalmopathy a median approximately six months before onset.

TCR beta CDR3 regions were amplified from RNA. A first-round RT-PCR of the TCR CDR3 used the HTBI primer set. TCRdb redid the calling of the multiplex PCR reads with MiXCR, one entry per CDR3 protein. Of nearly 600,000 distinct CDR3 sequences detected, 11% to 15% appear once; the ten largest clones hold around 7%. This clonotype has ten or more counts. The antigen remains unidentified. Patients were excluded for uncontrolled infection, other autoimmune disease, pregnancy or lactation. Using around 10 ml of fresh peripheral blood, PBMCs were prepared. This TCR was sampled from a woman in her late teens or twenties with Graves' ophthalmopathy. The sequenced sample consisted of blood.

CDR3 sequence: CASSTVGGPLSYEQYF. In DNA, the CDR3 is TGTGCCAGTAGTACGGTCGGTGGACCCCTCTCCTACGAGCAGTACTTC. The V gene is TRBV19, the J gene TRBJ2-7; D not resolved. CDR1 is LNHDA, CDR2 SQIVND, per germline (reference sequence). V dropped 4 bases and J dropped 0 bases, with 16 bases sitting between them. CDR3 length equals 16 residues.